The 26 T cell receptor beta chains reported below all come from one sample, sequenced in a study of T cell changes during pregnancy in multiple sclerosis. The protocol was immunoSEQ multiplex PCR, while the TCRdb copy is restricted to in-frame clones and leaves out a portion. The sample has about 50,000 clones, almost 95% seen once; the top ten hold roughly 0.71%. This specimen consisted of CD4+ T cells from peripheral blood mononuclear cells, obtained in the third trimester of pregnancy. These receptors all come from a female donor with multiple sclerosis, enrolled in a pregnancy study.

The rearrangement links TRBV7-6 to TRBJ2-5, with TRBD1 matching 9 bases. Per the germline V gene, CDR1 is SGHVS and CDR2 is FNYEAQ. The CDR3 runs to 16 residues. The junction had 10 bases not matched to a gene; V was cut back by 5 bases and J by 3 bases. CDR3 coding DNA: TGTGCCAGCAGCCTCCCGGTTGGGGACAGGGAAGAGACCCAGTACTTC. It codes for CASSLPVGDREETQYF.

V is TRBV30 and J is TRBJ1-3; perhaps TRBD1 as D (6 bases). Trimming took off 0 bases at V and 2 bases at J, with 14 bases between the two ends. The length of the CDR3 is 16 residues. In germline, CDR1 is GTSNPN, CDR2 SVGIG (reference sequence). In DNA form, the CDR3 reads TGTGCCTGGAGTGTACGCACAGGGACTACTGGAAACACCATATATTTT. It specifies CAWSVRTGTTGNTIYF. The entire variable domain, with the rest obtained from reference TRBV30 and TRBJ1-3, is as follows: SQTIHQWPATLVQPVGSPLSLECTVEGTSNPNLYWYRQAAGRGLQLLFYSVGIGQISSEVPQNLSASRPQDRQFILSSKKLLLSDSGFYLCAWSVRTGTTGNTIYFGEGSWLTVV.

The CDR3 here is CASSQDRGNQPQHF. CDR3 DNA: TGCGCCAGCAGCCAAGATCGGGGGAATCAGCCCCAGCATTTT. The rearrangement uses TRBV4-3 and TRBJ1-5, with TRBD1 as a possible D gene (5 bases). The CDR3 has 14 amino acids. Per the germline V gene, CDR1 is LGHNA and CDR2 is YSLEER. V gave up 0 bases and J gave up 4 bases, with 7 bases separating them.

The chain links TRBV10-3 to TRBJ2-2, with 8 bases fitting TRBD1. The CDR3 length is 17 residues. CDR1 ENHRY and CDR2 SYGVKD come from the germline V gene. The J segment lost 0 bases and the V segment lost 6 bases, leaving 9 bases of the junction unmatched. CDR3 bases: TGTGCCATCAGCGGACAGGGCCAGGGGGCGAACACCGGGGAGCTGTTTTTT. This gives the protein CAISGQGQGANTGELFF.

The chain couples TRBV10-3 to TRBJ2-7, with D perhaps TRBD1 (6 bases). The length of the CDR3 is 12 residues. The V and J ends lost 6 bases and 12 bases respectively, with 18 bases between them. Germline CDR1 and CDR2: ENHRY and SYGVKD. CDR3 amino acids: CAIRAQGIRTYF. The CDR3 coding sequence is TGTGCCATCAGGGCACAGGGCATTCGCACGTACTTC.

The chain employs TRBV19 and TRBJ2-7, with 7 bases lining up with TRBD1. J was trimmed by 2 bases and V by 5 bases; bases with no gene match: 12. The CDR3 covers 16 residues. Looked up from germline, CDR1 is LNHDA and CDR2 is SQIVND (reference sequence). The CDR3 loop reads CASSARQGTPTYEQYF. In DNA, the CDR3 is TGTGCCAGTAGTGCACGACAGGGAACACCAACCTACGAGCAGTACTTC.

The chain carries TRBV5-1 and TRBJ2-3; 8 bases map to TRBD2. The CDR3 is made up of 14 amino acids. The germline V gene encodes CDR1 SGHRS and CDR2 YFSETQ. V shed 7 bases, J shed 2 bases, and the junction held 6 bases outside the gene matches. The chain's CDR3 is CASRGGLVTDTQYF. The CDR3 DNA sequence: TGCGCCAGCCGGGGGGGCCTGGTCACAGATACGCAGTATTTT.

The rearrangement links TRBV6-5 to TRBJ1-2, with TRBD1 matching 9 bases. CDR1 MNHEY and CDR2 SVGAGI come from the germline V gene. Trimming at V came to 6 bases and at J to 4 bases, leaving 9 bases not matched to a gene. The CDR3 runs 15 residues. The CDR3 region is CASRGPGQGFYGYTF. CDR3 DNA sequence: TGTGCCAGCAGGGGCCCGGGACAGGGATTCTATGGCTACACCTTC.

The J gene is TRBJ2-1, the V gene TRBV11-1, with 8 bases fitting TRBD2. This CDR3 is built from 18 residues. Germline CDR1 reads SGHAT; CDR2 reads FQDESV (reference sequence). V gave up 6 bases and J gave up 0 bases; unmatched junction bases: 13. The CDR3, as DNA: TGTGCCAGCAGGGTAACCGGGGGGGGCTCTTCCTCCTACAATGAGCAGTTCTTC. Residues: CASRVTGGGSSSYNEQFF.

This chain links TRBV4-2 with TRBJ2-4, with a possible D match to TRBD1 (6 bases). The CDR3 extends over 16 amino acids. Germline V gene data show CDR1 as LGHNA and CDR2 as YNFKEQ. Trimming took off 0 bases at V and 1 base at J, with 10 bases between the two ends. The CDR3 loop reads CASSQEGTGAKNIQYF. DNA for the CDR3: TGTGCCAGCAGCCAAGAAGGTACAGGGGCCAAAAACATTCAGTACTTC.

The genes are TRBV7-9 and TRBJ1-1; D uncertain. V lost 5 bases and J lost 1, with 20 bases in between. CDR3 length: 17 amino acids. The germline V gene encodes CDR1 SEHNR and CDR2 FQNEAQ (reference sequence). CDR3 sequence reads: CASSPSSGLVANTEAFF. Written as DNA, the CDR3 is TGTGCCAGCAGCCCATCAAGCGGGTTGGTGGCGAACACTGAAGCTTTCTTT.

This clone was recorded once. V and J are TRBV7-2 and TRBJ1-2; the D gene is possibly TRBD1 (6 bases). The CDR3 has 13 amino acids. Germline loops: CDR1 SGHTA, CDR2 FQGNSA. Trimming took 2 bases from V and 5 from J, leaving 9 bases between them. This chain's CDR3 is CASSLTGIYGYTF. CDR3 DNA sequence: TGTGCCAGCAGCTTAACAGGGATTTATGGCTACACCTTC.

This rearrangement joins TRBV18 to TRBJ2-1; 10 bases are shared with TRBD2. The V segment lost 4 bases and the J segment 4 bases; nucleotides outside the gene matches: 4. CDR1 is KGHSH, CDR2 LQKENI, per germline. CDR3 length equals 15 residues. The CDR3 loop reads CASSRLAGSYNEQFF. As DNA, the CDR3 is TGTGCCAGCTCACGACTAGCGGGTTCATACAATGAGCAGTTCTTC.

V is TRBV2 and J is TRBJ2-3; 8 nucleotides line up with TRBD1. Germline loops: CDR1 SNHLY, CDR2 FYNNEI. This CDR3 region has 14 residues. The ends lost 6 bases at V and 7 bases at J; junction bases unmatched: 9. CDR3 coding DNA: TGTGCCAGCAGACAGGGGGTCTATCATCATACGCAGTATTTT. It encodes CASRQGVYHHTQYF.

This chain links TRBV7-8 with TRBJ1-4, with 7 bases aligning to TRBD1. Germline CDR1 is SGHVS and CDR2 is FQNEAQ. V lost 3 bases to trimming and J lost 6 bases; unmatched junction nucleotides: 1. The CDR3 spans 13 residues. CDR3 residues: CASSLGTDEKLFF. Written as DNA, the CDR3 is TGTGCCAGCAGCTTGGGGACAGATGAAAAACTGTTTTTT.

This sequence joins TRBV27 and TRBJ2-7; 10 nucleotides match TRBD1. The junction had 4 bases not matched to a gene; V was cut back by 2 bases and J by 3 bases. This CDR3 is 15 amino acids long. CDR1 and CDR2 (germline): MNHEY, SMNVEV (reference sequence). CDR3: CASSLDRGRNYEQYF. DNA of the CDR3: TGTGCCAGCAGTTTAGACAGGGGGCGTAACTACGAGCAGTACTTC.

J is TRBJ2-1 and V is TRBV29-1, with D maybe TRBD1 (5 bases). CDR3 length: 15 amino acids. Germline CDR1 and CDR2: SQVTM and ANQGSEA. V was clipped by 2 bases and J by 6 bases, with 17 bases between them. The CDR3 DNA reads as TGCAGCGTTGAAAGGGGTGGGGTTTCGGGCAATGAGCAGTTCTTC. Translating gives CSVERGGVSGNEQFF.

The rearrangement links TRBV27 to TRBJ2-2; D is possibly TRBD2 (5 bases). V was cut by 2 bases and J by 4 bases, with 8 bases left in between. This CDR3 is built from 14 residues. CDR1 and CDR2 from the germline V gene are MNHEY and SMNVEV (reference sequence). The CDR3 reads CASSLAGSTGELFF. CDR3 DNA sequence: TGTGCCAGCAGTTTAGCGGGCAGCACCGGGGAGCTGTTTTTT.

This clone has only a few counts. The chain recombines TRBV2 with TRBJ2-5, with 9 positions matching TRBD1. V shed 7 bases and J 6 bases; nucleotides not matched to a gene: 6. The CDR3 extends over 13 amino acids. CDR1 and CDR2 from the germline V gene are SNHLY and FYNNEI. The CDR3 DNA sequence: TGTGCCAGCACGGGGGACAGGGCGAAGACCCAGTACTTC. Protein: CASTGDRAKTQYF.

The chain has TRBV18 and TRBJ1-2; 8 bases agree with TRBD1. Germline V gene data show CDR1 as KGHSH and CDR2 as LQKENI. V lost 3 bases, J lost 0 bases, and 12 bases stayed unmatched. The CDR3 runs 18 residues. Written as DNA, the CDR3 is TGTGCCAGCTCACCCTTTGGACAGGGCCTAGGGACTAACTATGGCTACACCTTC. This sequence encodes CASSPFGQGLGTNYGYTF.

The count of this clone is one. The chain couples TRBV5-1 to TRBJ2-5; TRBD1 aligns across 7 bases. Germline V gives CDR1 SGHRS, CDR2 YFSETQ. CDR3 length: 14 residues. The V and J ends lost 5 bases and 1 base, in that order; junction bases with no gene match: 5. The CDR3 DNA follows: TGCGCCAGCAGTTGGACAGGAGCCCAAGAGACCCAGTACTTC. Its protein is CASSWTGAQETQYF.

The rearrangement uses TRBV11-2 and TRBJ2-5; 13 nucleotides align to TRBD2. The CDR3 is made up of 16 amino acids. The germline CDR1 and CDR2 sequences are SGHAT and FQNNGV. V was clipped by 7 bases and J by 7 bases; unmatched bases: 12. CDR3 in amino acids: CASTARLAGGGGTQYF. CDR3 in DNA: TGTGCCAGCACCGCTAGACTAGCGGGGGGCGGCGGGACCCAGTACTTC.

The CDR3 region is CASSFYVAGAEETQYF. CDR3 nucleotides: TGTGCCAGCAGCTTCTACGTAGCGGGGGCCGAAGAGACCCAGTACTTC. The chain combines TRBV11-1 with TRBJ2-5; TRBD2 agrees at 9 bases. The germline gives CDR1 SGHAT, CDR2 FQDESV (reference sequence). The CDR3 is 16 residues long. V gave up 3 bases and J gave up 3 bases; unmatched junction bases: 8. The full variable domain, rest sourced from reference TRBV11-1 and TRBJ2-5, is EAEVAQSPRYKITEKSQAVAFWCDPISGHATLYWYRQILGQGPELLVQFQDESVVDDSQLPKDRFSAERLKGVDSTLKIQPAELGDSAMYLCASSFYVAGAEETQYFGPGTRLLVL.

This clone was recorded once. V gene TRBV6-5 combines with J gene TRBJ1-1; unclear D gene. The germline V and J ends were trimmed by 0 bases and 3 bases, with 11 bases remaining between them. Germline V gives CDR1 MNHEY, CDR2 SVGAGI. This CDR3 is 15 amino acids long. In DNA form, the CDR3 reads TGTGCCAGCAGTTACTCATCGGGATCGGACACTGAAGCTTTCTTT. Residues: CASSYSSGSDTEAFF.

The chain uses TRBV7-2 and TRBJ1-5; perhaps TRBD1 as D (5 bases). The germline gives CDR1 SGHTA, CDR2 FQGNSA. This CDR3 has 15 amino acids. Trimming left V 5 bases short and J 4 bases short, with 15 bases between. DNA for the CDR3: TGTGCCAGCAGCCCAGAGATAGACAGAAATCAGCCCCAGCATTTT. This gives the protein CASSPEIDRNQPQHF.

The CDR3 sequence: CASGSDRVEVDGYTF. The CDR3 DNA sequence: TGTGCTAGTGGTTCGGACAGGGTCGAGGTGGATGGCTACACCTTC. V is TRBV12-5 and J is TRBJ1-2; TRBD1 matches 8 bases. V gave up 4 bases and J gave up 6 bases; unmatched junction bases: 10. Germline CDR1 and CDR2: LGHNT and FRNRAP. CDR3 length equals 15 residues. The full variable domain, rest sourced from reference TRBV12-5 and TRBJ1-2, is DARVTQTPRHKVTEMGQEVTMRCQPILGHNTVFWYRQTMMQGLELLAYFRNRAPLDDSGMPKDRFSAEMPDATLATLKIQPSEPRDSAVYFCASGSDRVEVDGYTFGSGTRLTVV.